This T cell receptor (beta chain) came from a study of glioma-infiltrating T cells. Study outcomes and limitations: Gliomas, especially low-grade, showed above-expected tissue-blood divergence; non-neoplastic patients showed below.

V lost 6 bases and J lost 2, with 12 bases in between. The length of the CDR3 is 13 residues. Per the germline V gene, CDR1 is DFQATT and CDR2 is SNEGSKA (reference sequence). Amplification of TCR alpha and beta CDR3 regions from RNA used iRepertoire nested multiplex PCR. TCRdb ran MiXCR on the multiplex PCR reads and lists one entry per CDR3 protein. The table has approximately 110,000 distinct CDR3 sequences, 20% to 30% seen once. This clonotype occurred many times. The antigen is undetermined. The sequencing input was glioma tissue, nonneoplastic brain tissue, or PBMCs (not recorded which). The chain joins TRBV20-1 to TRBJ2-3, with a weak D call TRBD1 (6 bases). This clonotype was sampled from a human donor with low-grade glioma or glioblastoma, undergoing nonglioma brain surgery, or in good health (not recorded which). This chain's CDR3 is CSAGPGATDTQYF. In DNA, the CDR3 is TGCAGTGCAGGGCCAGGGGCCACAGATACGCAGTATTTT.